This T cell receptor beta chain was sequenced in a study of tumor and adjacent non-tumor tissue in lung cancer. Three rounds of nested PCR, following a modified ARM-PCR protocol, produced the TCRbeta library. MiXCR was run by TCRdb on the multiplex PCR reads, yielding one entry per CDR3 protein. This sample has around 74,000 distinct CDR3 sequences, with less than 75% found just once. CDR1 MGHRA and CDR2 YSYEKL come from the germline V gene. This CDR3 is built from 16 residues. This sample's RNA came from whole unsorted tissue. More than 3 cm separated this lung sample from the edge of the tumor. On this clonotype itself: At one end, the junction sequence differs from germline, possibly due to a read error.

The clonotype originates from a woman aged 45-59 years with non-small cell lung cancer. This chain joins TRBV4-1 and TRBJ1-1, with a weak D call TRBD1 (6 bases). Source material: distant non-tumor lung tissue. The CDR3 sequence: CASTHDRYRANTEVFF. The CDR3 DNA sequence: TGCGCCAGCACCCATGATCGTTACAGGGCGAACACTGAAGTTTTCTTT.